The clone carrying this TCR beta chain is a singleton in its sample. Antigen: not known. The data belong to a study of cytomegalovirus exposure and HLA in healthy donors. Germline-derived CDR1 and CDR2 are MNHEY and SMNVEV (reference sequence). Trimming left V 1 base short and J 1 base short, with 23 bases between. This CDR3 region has 19 residues. Donors were ostensibly healthy at sampling, although undocumented immune exposures were probable. Findings of the study overall: In an earlier analysis, productive rearrangement rates for most beta V segments clustered near 87% or 30%. The CMV antigen specificity of a few CMV-associated chains was confirmed through in vitro analysis.

The study ran its PCR with 60 Vbeta and 13 Jbeta primers. Profiled with immunoSEQ multiplex PCR; TCRdb holds only in-frame clones, not every one. Among about 180,000 clones, 75% to 85% were seen once, and the ten largest hold around 4.7%. The chain is built from TRBV27 and TRBJ2-7, with D perhaps matching TRBD2 (6 bases). This receptor was taken from a woman in her late teens or twenties in good health and CMV-seropositive. Sequenced sample: PBMCs. CDR3 nucleotides: TGTGCCAGCAGTTTATTATTCGCGGTGGGAGGAAAGTCATCCTACGAGCAGTACTTC. It codes for CASSLLFAVGGKSSYEQYF.